The TCR beta chain under discussion was sequenced for a study of blood T cell repertoires in COVID-19. V lost 1 base and J lost 7, with 8 bases in between. The CDR3 covers 13 residues. CDR1 and CDR2 (germline): SNHLY, FYNNEI. Some clones are missing from TCRdb's copy, which holds only in-frame ones; the method was immunoSEQ multiplex PCR. The sample holds about 220,000 clones; approximately 84% are singletons and the top ten take around 3.1%. This rearrangement joins TRBV2 to TRBJ2-1; D ambiguous. This clonotype was sampled from a woman in her twenties or thirties who had recovered from COVID-19. Sequenced input: peripheral blood. In DNA, the CDR3 is TGTGCCAGCAGTGAAGACAGAGAGAATGAGCAGTTCTTC. The encoded protein is CASSEDRENEQFF.